Sequencing of this TCR beta chain was carried out in a study of cytomegalovirus exposure and HLA in healthy donors. Turning to the study itself: Earlier, 150 million to 200 million T cells were analyzed, and about 120 million unique TCR beta sequences were found among them. General study results and limits: Relative to equally common others, HLA-associated TCR beta chains showed greater clonal expansion in a later analysis.

CDR1 and CDR2 (germline): SGHTA, FQGNSA. The trim removed 4 bases at V and 5 bases at J, leaving 9 bases unmatched. The CDR3 is made up of 16 amino acids. The PCR ran on 60 Vbeta and 13 Jbeta primers. Assay: immunoSEQ multiplex PCR; the TCRdb copy retains only in-frame clones and omits some. The table shows under 200,000 clones, with around 88% occurring only once. This clone was detected once. Its antigen is currently unknown. The TCR was taken from a woman between 18 and 29 years old in good health and CMV-seronegative. Sample: PBMCs. V gene TRBV7-2 combines with J gene TRBJ2-3; TRBD2 aligns across 10 bases. The CDR3 DNA reads as TGTGCCAGCAGCTCCCTTAGCGGGGGGCCAGGAGATACGCAGTATTTT. This gives the protein CASSSLSGGPGDTQYF. The full variable domain, its missing parts supplied by reference TRBV7-2 and TRBJ2-3, is GAGVSQSPSNKVTEKGKDVELRCDPISGHTALYWYRQSLGQGLEFLIYFQGNSAPDKSGLPSDRFSAERTGGSVSTLTIQRTQQEDSAVYLCASSSLSGGPGDTQYFGPGTRLTVL.